The 24 T cell receptor beta chains listed next were all sequenced from one sample in a study of blood T cells in healthy people across ages. For the second PCR, which ran for 7 to 11 cycles, a sample-barcoded 5' primer and a J-beta primer mix were used. One entry per CDR3 protein results from TCRdb running MiXCR on the 5' RACE reads. The repertoire includes 1.2 million to 1.5 million distinct CDR3 sequences, about 40% of them detected once, and 7.9% sits in the top ten. The specimen sequenced was blood. The origin of the receptors is a woman between 18 and 30 years old in good health.

There are a few counts of this clonotype. The DNA of the CDR3 is TGTGCCTGGAGTATTGGGGTACATATTCCTGAAGCTTTCTTT. Its translation is CAWSIGVHIPEAFF. This chain joins TRBV30 and TRBJ1-1, with no clear D. The CDR3 is made up of 14 amino acids. V lost 2 bases and J 6 bases, leaving 16 bases between the germline ends. Germline V gives CDR1 GTSNPN, CDR2 SVGIG (reference sequence).

This clonotype was detected only a few times. The chain joins TRBV7-3 to TRBJ2-3; D not resolved. Germline V CDR1 and CDR2: SGHTA, FQGTGA. This CDR3 has 14 residues. Trimming took off 1 base at V and 2 bases at J, with 7 bases between the two ends. The CDR3 bases are TGTGCCAGCAGCTTAATTGGCCCCACAGATACGCAGTATTTT. Translating it yields CASSLIGPTDTQYF.

The V call is TRBV6-5, the J call TRBJ2-2; 7 bases map to TRBD2. CDR3 length: 13 amino acids. Germline V lookup: CDR1 MNHEY, CDR2 SVGAGI. V lost 5 bases to trimming and J lost 7 bases; unmatched junction nucleotides: 4. This CDR3 is CASSREGGGELFF. CDR3 coding DNA: TGTGCCAGCAGTAGGGAGGGAGGCGGGGAGCTGTTTTTT.

CDR3: CASSPKPANPKETQYF. CDR3 sequence (DNA): TGTGCCAGCAGTCCTAAGCCCGCCAACCCAAAGGAGACCCAGTACTTC. V is TRBV4-2 and J is TRBJ2-5, with D hard to call. This CDR3 contains 16 residues. Germline V gene data show CDR1 as LGHNA and CDR2 as YNFKEQ. The V gene lost 6 bases and the J gene lost 5 bases, with 22 bases spanning the gap.

The CDR3 protein is CAQTSGGQRSTDTQYF. CDR3 in DNA: TGTGCCCAAACTAGCGGGGGCCAACGTAGCACAGATACGCAGTATTTT. The chain couples TRBV30 to TRBJ2-3, with 11 nucleotides matching TRBD2. The germline gives CDR1 GTSNPN, CDR2 SVGIG (reference sequence). The CDR3 runs 16 residues. J was trimmed by 0 bases and V by 8 bases; bases with no gene match: 10.

In its sample, this clonotype was seen a few times. The rearrangement links TRBV12-5 to TRBJ2-3; D might be TRBD2 (6 bases). Germline V gene data show CDR1 as LGHNT and CDR2 as FRNRAP. The CDR3 loop spans 15 amino acids. V lost 6 bases and J 1 base, leaving 14 bases between the germline ends. DNA for the CDR3: TGTGCTAGTGGCCCCGCGGGACCTTGCACAGATACGCAGTATTTT. Protein: CASGPAGPCTDTQYF.

Here the CDR3 DNA reads TGTGCCCCCCAGGTGAAATACACAGATACGCAGTATTTT. This sequence encodes CAPQVKYTDTQYF. The chain has TRBV7-6 and TRBJ2-3; D is unresolved. Germline V lookup: CDR1 SGHVS, CDR2 FNYEAQ. The V end was cut by 11 bases, the J end by 2 bases, with 14 bases between. The CDR3 runs to 13 residues.

The rearrangement links TRBV7-9 to TRBJ2-1; D gene uncertain. The CDR3 runs to 11 residues. The V end lost 8 bases, the J end lost 8 bases, and 10 bases lay between the germline ends. Germline V gene data show CDR1 as SEHNR and CDR2 as FQNEAQ (reference sequence). The CDR3 loop is CASGIAYEQFF. CDR3 DNA: TGTGCCAGCGGGATAGCCTATGAGCAGTTCTTC.

The chain is built from TRBV4-1 and TRBJ2-3, with 9 bases lining up with TRBD2. V was clipped by 0 bases and J by 2 bases; unmatched bases: 6. The length of the CDR3 is 17 residues. The V gene's germline CDR1 is MGHRA and CDR2 YSYEKL. The CDR3 spells CASSQDVSGGATDTQYF. In DNA, the CDR3 is TGCGCCAGCAGCCAAGACGTTAGCGGGGGAGCCACAGATACGCAGTATTTT.

For this clonotype: One end of the junction is discordant with germline, which a read error may explain. The genes are TRBV3-1 and TRBJ1-1; D is possibly TRBD1 (6 bases). This CDR3 comprises 17 residues. The germline V gene encodes CDR1 LGHDT and CDR2 YNNKEL (reference sequence). CDR3 DNA: TGTGCCAGCAGCCGGGAAGGGGGGGGAGGGGAGAACTCTGAAGCTTTCTTT. Amino acid sequence: CASSREGGGGENSEAFF. The whole variable domain, filled in from reference TRBV3-1 and TRBJ1-1, reads DTAVSQTPKYLVTQMGNDKSIKCEQNLGHDTMYWYKQDSKKFLKIMFSYNNKELIINETVPNRFSPKSPDKAHLNLHINSLELGDSAVYFCASSREGGGGENSEAFFGQGTRLTVV.

The V gene is TRBV12-3 or TRBV12-4, the J gene TRBJ2-2, with 8 bases that match TRBD2. Unmatched junction bases numbered 9, after V lost 6 bases and J lost 6 bases. The length of the CDR3 is 15 residues. This CDR3 reads CASSPAAGVAGELFF. CDR3 nucleotides: TGTGCCAGCAGCCCCGCAGCGGGAGTCGCCGGGGAGCTGTTTTTT.

The chain combines TRBV7-2 with TRBJ2-7; a weak D match, TRBD2 (7 bases). The V gene lost 5 bases and the J gene lost 3 bases, with 20 bases spanning the gap. The CDR3 totals 16 residues. The germline V gene encodes CDR1 SGHTA and CDR2 FQGNSA. This CDR3 reads CASSPLVGGASYEQYF. CDR3 DNA sequence: TGTGCCAGCAGCCCCTTAGTGGGGGGGGCTAGCTACGAGCAGTACTTC.

This chain connects TRBV29-1 to TRBJ1-1; 9 bases map to TRBD1. The CDR3 is 13 amino acids. The germline CDR1 and CDR2 sequences are SQVTM and ANQGSEA. Germline trimming cut 6 bases from V and 6 bases from J; bases unmatched to any gene: 8. The CDR3 DNA reads TGCAGCGTGGGCGGCCGACAGGGGGCTGAAGCTTTCTTT. It yields the protein CSVGGRQGAEAFF.

This clonotype was found many times. The V gene is TRBV27, the J gene TRBJ2-2; TRBD2 matches at 9 bases. V lost 5 bases, J lost 6 bases, and 13 bases stayed unmatched. The length of the CDR3 is 17 residues. CDR1 MNHEY and CDR2 SMNVEV come from the germline V gene (reference sequence). The CDR3 nucleotides are TGTGCCAGCAGTGCCTCGGGACTAGCTGGGGGCCCCGGGGAGCTGTTTTTT. It encodes CASSASGLAGGPGELFF.

This sequence joins TRBV30 and TRBJ1-3; D is unresolved. The germline V gene has CDR1 GTSNPN and CDR2 SVGIG (reference sequence). This CDR3 spans 15 amino acids. V was cut by 5 bases and J by 2 bases, with 16 bases left in between. The CDR3 spells CAWSPGKTTGNTIYF. In DNA form, the CDR3 reads TGTGCCTGGTCCCCCGGCAAGACTACTGGAAACACCATATATTTT.

The chain recombines TRBV11-2 with TRBJ2-7; possible D gene TRBD1, 5 bases. The CDR3 runs to 17 residues. CDR1 and CDR2 (germline): SGHAT, FQNNGV. The V and J ends lost 7 bases and 0 bases respectively, with 22 bases between them. CDR3 residues: CASKFSPGAVVSYEQYF. The CDR3 DNA sequence: TGTGCCAGCAAGTTTAGCCCTGGGGCGGTCGTCTCCTACGAGCAGTACTTC. The full variable domain, with the rest looked up from reference TRBV11-2 and TRBJ2-7, is EAGVAQSPRYKIIEKRQSVAFWCNPISGHATLYWYQQILGQGPKLLIQFQNNGVVDDSQLPKDRFSAERLKGVDSTLKIQPAKLEDSAVYLCASKFSPGAVVSYEQYFGPGTRLTVT.

The chain links TRBV7-8 to TRBJ2-2, with D unclear. This CDR3 region has 13 residues. CDR1 is SGHVS and CDR2 is FQNEAQ in the germline V gene. V gave up 3 bases and J gave up 6 bases, with 8 bases separating them. The CDR3 DNA reads TGTGCCAGCAGCTTGGGTTATGCCGGGGAGCTGTTTTTT. It specifies CASSLGYAGELFF.

In its sample, this clonotype was seen a few times. This sequence joins TRBV6-1 and TRBJ2-7; D possibly corresponds to TRBD2 (5 bases). Trimming took 7 bases from V and 6 from J, leaving 10 bases between them. There are 11 residues in the CDR3. CDR1 is MNHNS, CDR2 SASEGT, per germline. DNA of the CDR3: TGTGCCAGCACTGAGGGTTTCGAGCAGTACTTC. Amino acid sequence: CASTEGFEQYF.

V is TRBV20-1 and J is TRBJ1-2; no clear D. Trimming took 5 bases from V and 0 from J, leaving 10 bases between them. Germline CDR1 is DFQATT and CDR2 is SNEGSKA (reference sequence). The CDR3 is made up of 13 amino acids. For the CDR3, the DNA is TGCAGTGCTTCACAGCTAGCTAACTATGGCTACACCTTC. As protein: CSASQLANYGYTF.

This chain connects TRBV6-6 to TRBJ2-7; 7 nucleotides align to TRBD1. The DNA end favors TRBJ2-4, so the J call may be wrong. Germline loops: CDR1 MNHNY, CDR2 SVGAGI (reference sequence). CDR3 size: 14 residues. CDR3 in DNA: TGTGCCAGCAGTCGCGACACAGGGGCAAACATTCAGTACTTC. This codes for CASSRDTGANIQYF.

This chain connects TRBV5-1 to TRBJ2-5; D remains ambiguous. V was trimmed by 0 bases and J by 1 base, leaving 7 bases between them. The CDR3 has 14 residues. Germline assignment: CDR1 SGHRS and CDR2 YFSETQ. The CDR3 protein is CASSLGPVQETQYF. CDR3 in DNA: TGCGCCAGCAGCTTGGGGCCAGTCCAAGAGACCCAGTACTTC.

The chain couples TRBV11-2 to TRBJ1-2; unclear D gene. V gave up 1 base and J gave up 4 bases, with 13 bases separating them. Looked up from germline, CDR1 is SGHAT and CDR2 is FQNNGV. The CDR3 length is 15 residues. CDR3 in DNA: TGTGCCAGCAGCTTAGGTCCAGGAGAAAGCTATGGCTACACCTTC. It encodes CASSLGPGESYGYTF.

This clonotype has just a few counts. The chain joins TRBV7-3 to TRBJ2-3; 12 nucleotides agree with TRBD2. Germline trimming cut 5 bases from V and 0 bases from J; bases unmatched to any gene: 12. Germline V CDR1 and CDR2: SGHTA, FQGTGA. The CDR3 consists of 19 residues. CDR3 nucleotide sequence: TGTGCCAGCAGCCTAAATGTCTTCGGACTAGCGGGGAGCACAGATACGCAGTATTTT. It encodes CASSLNVFGLAGSTDTQYF.

The gene calls are TRBV20-1 and TRBJ2-1; TRBD2 agrees at 7 bases. The CDR3 spans 16 residues. CDR1 is DFQATT and CDR2 is SNEGSKA in the germline V gene (reference sequence). The trim removed 5 bases at V and 8 bases at J, leaving 18 bases unmatched. The CDR3 nucleotides are TGCAGTGCTGGTGGGGCTAGCGGTCCTAAGTCGGATGAGCAGTTCTTC. Amino acid sequence: CSAGGASGPKSDEQFF.